This record looks at one T cell receptor beta chain sequence and its context. This sample was included in a study of blood T cell repertoires in COVID-19. Background on the study: Acute and convalescent COVID-19 samples came from the United States, Italy and Spain.

Sequencing used immunoSEQ multiplex PCR; TCRdb keeps in-frame clones, though not all of them. There are 65,000 to 95,000 clones in the sample; roughly 80% occur only once, and around 12% lies in the top ten. The TCR comes from a woman in her forties with active or convalescent COVID-19. The specimen was peripheral blood.

CDR3 loop: CASSPRTPDTQYF. The CDR3 nucleotides read TGTGCCAGCAGTCCCCGCACACCAGATACGCAGTATTTT. The gene calls are TRBV7-2 and TRBJ2-3; no definite D call. The germline CDR1 and CDR2 sequences are SGHTA and FQGNSA. Trimming removed 6 bases at V and 4 bases at J, with 11 bases between. This CDR3 has 13 amino acids.